This T cell receptor (beta chain) was identified in a study of T cells after yellow fever vaccination. Whole-study findings and limits: Faster peaking, at day 5 versus 15, marked a secondary response that was weaker. Among all clonotypes, a small share was observed in both CD4 and CD8 compartments. Subsequent to the booster, the majority of primary-vaccination clones reappeared (roughly 95% CD4, around 85% CD8).

Each CDR3 protein is one row after TCRdb ran MiXCR on the 5' RACE reads. The repertoire consists of 350,000 to 550,000 distinct CDR3 sequences, with around 20% occurring once and the leading ten covering 18%. Trimming stripped 2 bases from V and 6 bases from J, with 16 bases between. Germline lookup yields CDR1 SGHTA and CDR2 FQGTGA. The CDR3 contains 15 residues. About this clonotype itself: Its antigen is as yet unknown.

The receptor comes from a man younger than 30 who received the YFV17D yellow fever vaccine. The chain carries TRBV7-3 and TRBJ1-2; the D gene is possibly TRBD1 (6 bases). Sequencing was performed on PBMCs, taken before the yellow fever booster vaccination. The CDR3 DNA sequence: TGTGCCAGCAGCTTACTGCCCTTTGCAGGGGATGGCTACACCTTC. It specifies CASSLLPFAGDGYTF.